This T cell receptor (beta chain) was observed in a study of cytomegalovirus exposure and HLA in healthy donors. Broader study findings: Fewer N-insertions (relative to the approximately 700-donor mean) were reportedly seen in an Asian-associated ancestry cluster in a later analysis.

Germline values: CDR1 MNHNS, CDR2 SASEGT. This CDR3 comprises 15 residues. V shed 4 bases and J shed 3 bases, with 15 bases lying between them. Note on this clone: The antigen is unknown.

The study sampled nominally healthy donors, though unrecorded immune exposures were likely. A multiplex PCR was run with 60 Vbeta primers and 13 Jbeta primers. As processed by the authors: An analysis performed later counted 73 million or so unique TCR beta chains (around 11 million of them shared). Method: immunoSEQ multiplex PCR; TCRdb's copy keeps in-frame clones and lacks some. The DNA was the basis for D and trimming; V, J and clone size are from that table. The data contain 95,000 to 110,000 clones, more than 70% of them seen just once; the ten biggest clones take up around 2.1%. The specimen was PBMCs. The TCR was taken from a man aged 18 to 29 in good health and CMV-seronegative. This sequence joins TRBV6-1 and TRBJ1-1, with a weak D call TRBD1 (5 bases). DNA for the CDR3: TGTGCCAGCAGTGGGCAGGGTGGTCGGTACACTGAAGCTTTCTTT. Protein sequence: CASSGQGGRYTEAFF.